The clone carrying this TCR beta chain showed up just a few times. The antigen remains undetermined. These data originate in a study of shared clonotypes between healthy human individuals. Only in-frame clones appear in the TCRdb table, and some are missing; sequencing was by immunoSEQ multiplex PCR. There are hundreds of thousands of clones in the sample; 96% occur only once, and more than 0.085% lies in the top ten. Findings and caveats of the study: Relative to their counterparts shared across all four donors, non-shared clonotypes exhibited diminished generation probabilities.

Terminally differentiated effector memory CD45RA+ cells were excluded by CCR7 positive selection of CD45RO-negative cells. With 5 bases removed from V and 4 bases from J, the gap between germline ends came to 17 bases. Per the germline V gene, CDR1 is LNHDA and CDR2 is SQIVND (reference sequence). This CDR3 region has 15 residues. Sequencing was performed on naive CD8+ T cells sorted from blood. This clonotype originated in a woman in her 30s in good health. The V call is TRBV19, the J call TRBJ1-1, with D possibly matching TRBD1 (5 bases). The CDR3 is CASSVGTSMRTEAFF. The DNA of the CDR3 is TGTGCCAGTAGTGTGGGGACCAGCATGCGCACTGAAGCTTTCTTT.